This T cell receptor beta chain was recorded in a study of regulatory T cells in long-lasting Graves disease. The study's findings and limits: Persistent patients had more shared public clonotypes (around 2,500) than new patients (approximately 920). Small numbers of samples may have cut accuracy.

As for time point: persistent/refractory GD, antithyroid drugs over 5 years with positive TRAb. Extracted PBMC RNA gave rise to the TCR library. Investigators report Graves' disease was diagnosed under American Thyroid Association guidelines. Arm-PCR of CDR3 regions and iRepertoire HTBI primers were the basis on which TCR beta libraries were built. In the original processing: Taken together, the samples had 55 to 70 TRBV and 13 to 15 TRBJ segments identified. TCRdb analysed the multiplex PCR reads with MiXCR anew, one entry per CDR3 protein. The V and J calls, along with clone size, are taken from TCRdb and not from the paper's own processing. The data contain around 400,000 distinct CDR3 sequences, roughly a quarter of them seen just once; the ten biggest clones take up roughly a quarter. As concerns this clonotype: What it binds is not known.

This receptor was identified in a female donor with Graves disease. The sequencing here drew on peripheral blood mononuclear cells (PBMCs), taken when the disease was refractory, from a patient treated with antithyroid drugs.

In DNA form, the CDR3 reads TGTGCCAGCAGTGAAGCCCGGACCTACGAGCAGTACTTC. This encodes CASSEARTYEQYF. The rearrangement links TRBV2 to TRBJ2-7, with D uncertain. Germline-derived CDR1 and CDR2 are SNHLY and FYNNEI. CDR3 length equals 13 residues. V lost 0 bases to trimming and J lost 2 bases, with 5 bases between them.